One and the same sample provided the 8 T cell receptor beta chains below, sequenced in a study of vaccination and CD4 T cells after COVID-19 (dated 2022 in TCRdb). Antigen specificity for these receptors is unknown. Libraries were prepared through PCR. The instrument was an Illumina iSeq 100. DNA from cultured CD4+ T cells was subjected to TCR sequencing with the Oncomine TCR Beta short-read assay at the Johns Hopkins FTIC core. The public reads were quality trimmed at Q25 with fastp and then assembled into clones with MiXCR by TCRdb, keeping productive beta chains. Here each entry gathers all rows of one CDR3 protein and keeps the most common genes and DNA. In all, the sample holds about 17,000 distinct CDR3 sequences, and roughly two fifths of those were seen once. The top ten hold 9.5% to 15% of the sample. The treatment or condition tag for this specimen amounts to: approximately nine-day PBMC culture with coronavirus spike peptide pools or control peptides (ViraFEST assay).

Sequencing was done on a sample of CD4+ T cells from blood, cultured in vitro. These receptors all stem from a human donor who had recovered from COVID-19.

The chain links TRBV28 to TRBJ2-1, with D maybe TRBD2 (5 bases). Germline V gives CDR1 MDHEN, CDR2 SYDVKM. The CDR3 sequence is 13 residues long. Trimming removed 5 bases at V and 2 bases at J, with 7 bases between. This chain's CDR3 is CASSPLAYNEQFF. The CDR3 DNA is TGTGCCAGCAGTCCACTAGCCTACAATGAGCAGTTCTTC.

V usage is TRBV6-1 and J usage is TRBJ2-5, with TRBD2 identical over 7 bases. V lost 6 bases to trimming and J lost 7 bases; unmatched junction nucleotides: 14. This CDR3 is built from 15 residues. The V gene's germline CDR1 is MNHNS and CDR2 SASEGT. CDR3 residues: CASSQGLSGMGTQYF. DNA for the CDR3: TGTGCCAGCAGCCAGGGACTATCGGGGATGGGGACCCAGTACTTC.

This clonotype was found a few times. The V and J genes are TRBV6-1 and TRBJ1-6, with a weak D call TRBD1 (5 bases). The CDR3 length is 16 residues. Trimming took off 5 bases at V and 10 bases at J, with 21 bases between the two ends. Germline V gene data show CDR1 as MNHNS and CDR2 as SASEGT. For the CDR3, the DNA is TGTGCCAGCAGTAGAGGTCGGTGGGACTTGACCTCACCCCTCCACTTT. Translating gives CASSRGRWDLTSPLHF.

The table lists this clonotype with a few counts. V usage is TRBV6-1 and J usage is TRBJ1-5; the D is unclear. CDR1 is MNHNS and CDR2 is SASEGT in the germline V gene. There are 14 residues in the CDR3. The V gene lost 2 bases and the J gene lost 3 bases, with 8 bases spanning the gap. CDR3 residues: CASSERRNNQPQHF. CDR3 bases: TGTGCCAGCAGTGAAAGACGGAACAATCAGCCCCAGCATTTT.

CDR3 protein: CAWSVRGTYEQYF. In DNA, the CDR3 is TGTGCCTGGAGTGTACGTGGGACCTACGAGCAGTACTTC. The chain links TRBV30 to TRBJ2-7, with D hard to call. In germline, CDR1 is GTSNPN, CDR2 SVGIG (reference sequence). V lost 0 bases and J lost 2, with 8 bases in between. The CDR3 is 13 amino acids.

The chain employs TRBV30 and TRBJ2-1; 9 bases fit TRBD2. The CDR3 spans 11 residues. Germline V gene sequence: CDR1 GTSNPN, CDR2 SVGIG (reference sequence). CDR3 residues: CALAGKDEQFF. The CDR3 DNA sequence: TGTGCGCTAGCGGGAAAGGATGAGCAGTTCTTC.

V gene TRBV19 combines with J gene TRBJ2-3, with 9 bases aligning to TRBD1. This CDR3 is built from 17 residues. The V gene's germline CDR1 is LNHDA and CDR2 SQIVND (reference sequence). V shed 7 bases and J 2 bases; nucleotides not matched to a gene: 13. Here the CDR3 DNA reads TGTGCCAGTACCGGGGGACAGGGACTTTCGTTCACAGATACGCAGTATTTT. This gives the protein CASTGGQGLSFTDTQYF.

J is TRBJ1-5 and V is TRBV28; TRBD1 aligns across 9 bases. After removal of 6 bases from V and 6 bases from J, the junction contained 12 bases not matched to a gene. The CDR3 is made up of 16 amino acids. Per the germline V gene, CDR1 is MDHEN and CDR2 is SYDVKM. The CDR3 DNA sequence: TGTGCCAGCAGATCCGGGACAGGGCTTGCGGGTCAGCCCCAGCATTTT. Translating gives CASRSGTGLAGQPQHF.